The rows below give T cell receptor beta chains drawn from one sample of a study of blood T cell repertoires in COVID-19. Data came from immunoSEQ multiplex PCR; TCRdb stores just in-frame clones and leaves some out. The table lists 65,000 to 85,000 clones, 78% of them singletons. The sample comprised peripheral blood. These receptor sequences come from a human donor in a cohort sampled during active COVID-19. The CDR3 runs from the conserved cysteine through the conserved F or W. D genes are given only for firm matches. Some rows have no size entry. The others give once, few or many, or a class for an expanded clone.

-	-	TRBJ2-1	TRBV10-3	TGTGCCATCAGTGAGTCATTGGAGAATCAGCAGTTCTTC	CAISESLENQQFF
many	-	TRBJ2-1	TRBV5-6	TGTGCCAGCCAAGGAATGGAGGTGAGCTCCTACAATGAGCAGTTCTTC	CASQGMEVSSYNEQFF
-	TRBD2	TRBJ2-1	TRBV4-3	TGCGCCAGCAGCCAAGAAATCACTAGCGGGGGAGGCTACAATGAGCAGTTCTTC	CASSQEITSGGGYNEQFF
-	TRBD1	TRBJ2-5	TRBV5-4	TGTGCCAGCAGCTTACAGGGGGCCCAAGAGACCCAGTACTTC	CASSLQGAQETQYF
-	-	TRBJ2-3	TRBV9	TGTGCCAGCAGCGGTGGGACTGGGCGGATGGCAGATACGCAGTATTTT	CASSGGTGRMADTQYF
once	TRBD2	TRBJ2-5	TRBV7-9	TGTGCCAGCAGCTTGTTGGGCGGGGGAATAATCCAAGAGACCCAGTACTTC	CASSLLGGGIIQETQYF
once	TRBD2	TRBJ2-7	TRBV7-2	TGTGCCAGCAGTTGGTCCGGACTAGCGGGCGCCTACGAGCAGTACTTC	CASSWSGLAGAYEQYF
-	-	TRBJ2-7	TRBV6-6	TGTGCCAGCAGTTACACTCGCGAGCAGTACTTC	CASSYTREQYF
-	-	TRBJ2-3	TRBV7-2	TGTGCCAGCAGCTTAGAACTAGCCGGGGGAGATACGCAGTATTTT	CASSLELAGGDTQYF
-	-	TRBJ1-3	TRBV7-2	TGTGCCAGCAGCCAGGGCCTTTCTGGAAACACCATATATTTT	CASSQGLSGNTIYF
-	TRBD2	TRBJ2-1	TRBV6-1	TGTGCCAGCAGTGAACATGCGGGGGGGCTGTACAATGAGCAGTTCTTC	CASSEHAGGLYNEQFF
-	-	TRBJ2-5	TRBV18	TGTGCCAGCTCACCGAGACACCAGGGGCGCGTAGAGACCCAGTACTTC	CASSPRHQGRVETQYF
-	TRBD1	TRBJ2-2	TRBV30	TGTGCCTGTAGACAGGGGGGAAACACCGGGGAGCTGTTTTTT	CACRQGGNTGELFF
-	-	TRBJ1-2	TRBV28	TGTGCCAGCAGTTTAACGGTATTGAGTGGCTACACCTTC	CASSLTVLSGYTF
-	-	TRBJ2-1	TRBV11-2	TGTGCCAGCACCTCCACTTACGAGGAGCAGTTCTTC	CASTSTYEEQFF
-	-	TRBJ1-1	TRBV27	TGTGCCAGCAGTTTATCTCACAGGAACACTGAAGCTTTCTTT	CASSLSHRNTEAFF
few	TRBD2	TRBJ2-1	TRBV7-9	TGTGCCAGCAGCTTAGACCGGCTAGCGGGTAGGAATGAGCAGTTCTTC	CASSLDRLAGRNEQFF
-	-	TRBJ2-1	TRBV18	TGTGCCAGCTCACCCACTGGGCCGCAGTACAATGAGCAGTTCTTC	CASSPTGPQYNEQFF
-	-	TRBJ1-5	TRBV15	TGTGCCACCAGCAGAGATCATCAGAATCAGCCCCAGCATTTT	CATSRDHQNQPQHF
-	-	TRBJ2-7	TRBV30	TGTGCCTGGAGAGATTCAGGGGCTATCTACGAGCAGTACTTC	CAWRDSGAIYEQYF
-	TRBD1	TRBJ1-2	TRBV2	TGTGCCAGCGGGACAGGGGACTATGGCTACACCTTC	CASGTGDYGYTF
-	-	TRBJ2-3	TRBV4-1	TGCGCCAGCAGCCAAGTCGGAGGGGGGGCCTTCGATACGCAGTATTTT	CASSQVGGGAFDTQYF
-	-	TRBJ1-2	TRBV24-1	TGTGCCACCAGCCCCGAGCTAGCTAACTATGGCTACACCTTC	CATSPELANYGYTF
-	TRBD1	TRBJ1-5	TRBV24-1	TGTGCCACCAGTCAGGGGGTTAGCAATCAGCCCCAGCATTTT	CATSQGVSNQPQHF
once	TRBD2	TRBJ2-7	TRBV2	TGTGCCAGCAGTGGGGGAGGGACTAGCGGCTACGAGCAGTACTTC	CASSGGGTSGYEQYF
-	-	TRBJ1-2	TRBV30	TGTGCCTGGAGTGCCCCAGATGGCTACACCTTC	CAWSAPDGYTF
-	TRBD1	TRBJ2-7	TRBV11-3	TGTGCCAGCAGCCCGGGACAGGGAACCTACGAGCAGTACTTC	CASSPGQGTYEQYF
once	TRBD2	TRBJ2-2	TRBV18	TGTGCCAGCTCACCAAATCTAGCGGGAGACACCGGGGAGCTGTTTTTT	CASSPNLAGDTGELFF
-	-	TRBJ1-6	TRBV4-3	TGCGCCAGCAGCCAAGTTGGCCCTCCGGGGAATTCACCCCTCCACTTT	CASSQVGPPGNSPLHF
-	-	TRBJ1-1	TRBV7-9	TGTGCCAGCAGCTTAAGGGGTACGCGGGGGGCAAACACTGAAGCTTTCTTT	CASSLRGTRGANTEAFF
-	-	TRBJ1-1	TRBV3-1/TRBV3-2	TGTGCCAGCAGCAAACCCGGGAAATCTGGCACTGAAGCTTTCTTT	CASSKPGKSGTEAFF
-	TRBD2	TRBJ2-1	TRBV7-2	TGTGCCAGCAGCTTATGGGCTAGCGGGAATGTAGGTAATGAGCAGTTCTTC	CASSLWASGNVGNEQFF
-	TRBD1	TRBJ1-1	TRBV13	TGTGCCAGCAGCGGGAGGGACAGGATGTTTTATATGAACACTGAAGCTTTCTTT	CASSGRDRMFYMNTEAFF
-	-	TRBJ1-6	TRBV28	TGTGCCAGCTCAGGGTTGGGGAATTCACCCCTCCACTTT	CASSGLGNSPLHF
-	-	TRBJ2-7	TRBV7-8	TGTGCCAGCAGCGCGACCCCCGACAGCTACGAGCAGTACTTC	CASSATPDSYEQYF
once	TRBD1	TRBJ2-1	TRBV29-1	TGCAGCGTTGATACAGACAGGGGGGCGCGAAATGAGCAGTTCTTC	CSVDTDRGARNEQFF
-	-	TRBJ1-3	TRBV9	TGTGCCAGCAGCGTAGGAGTCTCTGGAAACACCATATATTTT	CASSVGVSGNTIYF
-	-	TRBJ2-1	TRBV19	TGTGCCAGTAGTATCGGGCTAGCGTCCCCCAATGAGCAGTTCTTC	CASSIGLASPNEQFF
-	-	TRBJ1-3	TRBV27	TGTGCCAGCAGTTTATCACTGGGGCCTGGAAACACCATATATTTT	CASSLSLGPGNTIYF
few	-	TRBJ1-2	TRBV28	TGTGCCAGCAGTCCATCCCCCAGGGAGGGGTCCTATGGCTACACCTTC	CASSPSPREGSYGYTF
-	TRBD1	TRBJ1-2	TRBV27	TGTGCCAGCAGTTTAGACAGGGGGGAATATGGCTACACCTTC	CASSLDRGEYGYTF
-	-	TRBJ1-5	TRBV5-1	TGCGCCAGCAGCTTCGGAGTCGACGCCAATCAGCCCCAGCATTTT	CASSFGVDANQPQHF
few	-	TRBJ2-1	TRBV14	TGTGCCAGCAGCCAAGTCGGCGGGCACAGCTCCTACAATGAGCAGTTCTTC	CASSQVGGHSSYNEQFF
once	-	TRBJ1-2	TRBV2	TGTGCCAGCAGTCCAGACAGTTATGGCTACACCTTC	CASSPDSYGYTF